The 23 T cell receptor beta chains below come from one sample, sequenced in a study of beta chain features in type 1 diabetes. General observations from the study: TCRB CDR3s were moderately but significantly shorter in Type 1 diabetes patients in all four CD4+ subsets.

These receptors' targets are unknown. Expressed TCRB transcripts were sequenced after all isolated RNA was converted to cDNA. TCRdb's copy holds only in-frame clones and misses some; the assay was immunoSEQ multiplex PCR. The profile shows 150,000 or so clones, about 9% of them singletons. Sample: central memory CD4+ T cells from blood. The receptors originated from a woman between 18 and 29 years old with type 1 diabetes.

The rearrangement uses TRBV5-8 and TRBJ2-7, with 7 positions matching TRBD2. Trimming cost V 3 bases and J 2 bases; bases outside gene matches: 5. This CDR3 is built from 14 residues. The germline V gene encodes CDR1 SGHTS and CDR2 YDEGEE. In DNA form, the CDR3 reads TGTGCCAGCAGCTCTGGACTAGGGACCTACGAGCAGTACTTC. Translating gives CASSSGLGTYEQYF. The full variable domain, its missing parts supplied by reference TRBV5-8 and TRBJ2-7, is EAGVTQSPTHLIKTRGQQATLRCSPISGHTSVYWYQQALGLGLQFLLWYDEGEERNRGNFPPRFSGRQFPNYSSELNVNALELEDSALYLCASSSGLGTYEQYFGPGTRLTVT.

This clone was counted at least ten times. CDR3 residues: CASTEGRGHLNEQFF. In DNA, the CDR3 is TGTGCCAGCACGGAGGGGCGGGGCCACCTCAATGAGCAGTTCTTC. The V and J genes are TRBV11-2 and TRBJ2-1; maybe TRBD2 (6 bases). V lost 7 bases and J lost 6, with 19 bases in between. CDR1 and CDR2 (germline): SGHAT, FQNNGV. This CDR3 contains 15 residues.

The table lists this clone with many counts. This rearrangement joins TRBV7-3 to TRBJ2-5; 8 bases fit TRBD2. V was pared by 4 bases and J by 2 bases, with 6 bases of the junction left unmatched. This CDR3 has 15 amino acids. Germline CDR1 is SGHTA and CDR2 is FQGTGA. Here the CDR3 reads CASSSAGGFQETQYF. Here the CDR3 DNA reads TGTGCCAGCAGCTCCGCGGGAGGTTTTCAAGAGACCCAGTACTTC.

J is TRBJ2-7 and V is TRBV6-6, with 7 bases lining up with TRBD2. CDR1 MNHNY and CDR2 SVGAGI come from the germline V gene (reference sequence). Germline trimming cut 8 bases from V and 2 bases from J; bases unmatched to any gene: 3. This CDR3 is built from 12 residues. The CDR3 region has the DNA TGTGCCAGCCGGGACTATACCTACGAGCAGTACTTC. It yields the protein CASRDYTYEQYF.

About this clone itself: The germline gene is not matched at one end of the junction; a read error may be the cause. The chain is built from TRBV7-7 and TRBJ2-5; a possible D gene is TRBD2 (5 bases). The germline CDR1 and CDR2 sequences are SSHAT and FNYEAQ (reference sequence). This CDR3 has 13 amino acids. The CDR3 coding sequence is TGTGCTAGCAGCAGAGAACGGGGAGAGACCCAGTACTTC. It yields the protein CASSRERGETQYF.

V usage is TRBV7-9 and J usage is TRBJ2-5; a possible D gene is TRBD2 (5 bases). The germline V gene encodes CDR1 SEHNR and CDR2 FQNEAQ (reference sequence). The CDR3 contains 13 residues. V lost 5 bases, J lost 5 bases, and 12 bases lay in between. The CDR3 sequence is CASSGLSWETQYF. CDR3 nucleotides: TGTGCCAGCAGCGGACTGTCATGGGAGACCCAGTACTTC.

In its sample, this clone was seen a few times. The CDR3 nucleotides are TGTGCCAGCAGCTTGTGGGAGAACACAGATACGCAGTATTTT. This encodes CASSLWENTDTQYF. This chain links TRBV5-6 with TRBJ2-3, with D perhaps TRBD2 (5 bases). CDR1 is SGHDT, CDR2 YYEEEE, per germline. CDR3 length equals 14 residues. V was trimmed by 1 base and J by 2 bases, leaving 8 bases between them.

The chain employs TRBV11-2 and TRBJ2-7, with 8 bases fitting TRBD2. With 2 bases clipped from V and 6 bases from J, the junction kept 6 bases outside the gene matches. Germline values: CDR1 SGHAT, CDR2 FQNNGV. This CDR3 is 14 amino acids long. The CDR3 DNA reads as TGTGCCAGCAGCTTATTGCGGGGGGAGGGCGAGCAGTACTTC. This translates into CASSLLRGEGEQYF.

The chain employs TRBV4-1 and TRBJ2-4; possible D gene TRBD2, 6 bases. The germline V and J ends were trimmed by 1 base and 4 bases, with 14 bases remaining between them. CDR1 is MGHRA and CDR2 is YSYEKL in the germline V gene. This CDR3 contains 16 residues. The CDR3 is CASSQGRGSIKNIQYF. The CDR3 DNA reads TGCGCCAGCAGCCAAGGACGGGGGAGCATTAAAAACATTCAGTACTTC.

This clone was seen a handful of times. The rearrangement joins TRBV1 to TRBJ1-2; the D segment call TRBD1 is taken from the table without a DNA check. TRBV1 is a recognized pseudogene. The CDR3 length is 17 residues. The CDR3 sequence: CTSSQDLGPRVGYGYTF. CDR3 bases: TGCACCAGCAGCCAAGATCTTGGGCCCAGGGTGGGCTATGGCTACACCTTC.

The chain combines TRBV2 with TRBJ2-2; 10 nucleotides align to TRBD1. Germline trimming cut 4 bases from V and 4 bases from J; bases unmatched to any gene: 3. The CDR3 sequence is 15 residues long. Germline lookup yields CDR1 SNHLY and CDR2 FYNNEI. Here the CDR3 DNA reads TGTGCCAGCAGTGGAGGACAGGGGGTCACCGGGGAGCTGTTTTTT. Amino acid sequence: CASSGGQGVTGELFF. Complete variable domain (other parts from reference TRBV2 and TRBJ2-2): EPEVTQTPSHQVTQMGQEVILRCVPISNHLYFYWYRQILGQKVEFLVSFYNNEISEKSEIFDDQFSVERPDGSNFTLKIRSTKLEDSAMYFCASSGGQGVTGELFFGEGSRLTVL.

A few counts support this clone. The chain has TRBV7-9 and TRBJ2-7; D not resolved. Trimming took off 2 bases at V and 1 base at J, with 12 bases between the two ends. The CDR3 loop spans 15 amino acids. Germline-derived CDR1 and CDR2 are SEHNR and FQNEAQ (reference sequence). CDR3 in amino acids: CASSLPASTSYEQYF. The CDR3 coding sequence is TGTGCCAGCAGCTTACCCGCGAGTACTTCCTACGAGCAGTACTTC.

This chain joins TRBV12-5 and TRBJ2-1; TRBD2 matches 8 bases. The CDR3 consists of 14 residues. The V segment lost 4 bases and the J segment 9 bases; nucleotides outside the gene matches: 8. Germline loops: CDR1 LGHNT, CDR2 FRNRAP. Here the CDR3 DNA reads TGTGCTAGTGGTTCGGGACTAGTGGGCGCTGAGCAGTTCTTC. Protein sequence: CASGSGLVGAEQFF.

The gene calls are TRBV27 and TRBJ1-6; possibly TRBD1 for D (5 bases). Trimming took off 6 bases at V and 2 bases at J, with 11 bases between the two ends. The CDR3 is made up of 15 amino acids. Per germline, CDR1 MNHEY and CDR2 SMNVEV (reference sequence). As DNA, the CDR3 is TGTGCCAGCAGCATCTACAGGCCCTATAATTCACCCCTCCACTTT. Encoded protein: CASSIYRPYNSPLHF.

The rearrangement joins TRBV4-1 to TRBJ2-5, with D possibly TRBD1 on 5 matching bases. The V end was cut by 1 base, the J end by 2 bases, with 8 bases between. The germline V gene encodes CDR1 MGHRA and CDR2 YSYEKL. The CDR3 is 14 amino acids. For the CDR3, the DNA is TGCGCCAGCAGCCAAGGGACACTGCAAGAGACCCAGTACTTC. Protein sequence: CASSQGTLQETQYF.

This clone was counted only a few times. The chain carries TRBV11-2 and TRBJ2-1; 9 positions agree with TRBD2. The CDR3 contains 16 residues. Germline CDR1 and CDR2: SGHAT and FQNNGV. V was pared by 3 bases and J by 8 bases, with 11 bases of the junction left unmatched. The CDR3 spells CASSFASGEGYHEQFF. CDR3 DNA: TGTGCCAGCAGCTTCGCTAGCGGGGAAGGGTACCATGAGCAGTTCTTC.

A few counts support this clone. This sequence joins TRBV11-2 and TRBJ1-6; no reliable D call. The V gene lost 1 base and the J gene lost 4 bases, with 8 bases spanning the gap. Looked up from germline, CDR1 is SGHAT and CDR2 is FQNNGV. CDR3 size: 15 residues. CDR3 sequence reads: CASSLGQSYNSPLHF. DNA for the CDR3: TGTGCCAGCAGCTTAGGGCAGTCTTATAATTCACCCCTCCACTTT. Full variable domain (remainder filled in from reference TRBV11-2 and TRBJ1-6): EAGVAQSPRYKIIEKRQSVAFWCNPISGHATLYWYQQILGQGPKLLIQFQNNGVVDDSQLPKDRFSAERLKGVDSTLKIQPAKLEDSAVYLCASSLGQSYNSPLHFGNGTRLTVT.

This clone was found a few times. This chain uses TRBV30 with TRBJ2-5; D might be TRBD1 (6 bases). V shed 3 bases and J shed 4 bases, with 9 bases lying between them. The CDR3 totals 12 residues. The germline gives CDR1 GTSNPN, CDR2 SVGIG (reference sequence). The CDR3 coding sequence is TGTGCCTGGAGACAGGGAACAGAGACCCAGTACTTC. It encodes CAWRQGTETQYF. Together with reference TRBV30 and TRBJ2-5, the CDR3 gives the full variable domain: SQTIHQWPATLVQPVGSPLSLECTVEGTSNPNLYWYRQAAGRGLQLLFYSVGIGQISSEVPQNLSASRPQDRQFILSSKKLLLSDSGFYLCAWRQGTETQYFGPGTRLLVL.

This clone was picked up a small number of times. The rearrangement links TRBV18 to TRBJ1-2, with unresolved D. Germline CDR1 and CDR2: KGHSH and LQKENI. V was shortened by 3 bases and J by 0 bases, with 14 bases between the two germline ends. This CDR3 region has 16 residues. The CDR3 coding sequence is TGTGCCAGCTCACCTTCCTTGGGCAGAGCTAACTATGGCTACACCTTC. Translated: CASSPSLGRANYGYTF.

The V gene is TRBV20-1, the J gene TRBJ2-3; D not certain. CDR3 length: 11 residues. Trimming left V 8 bases short and J 3 bases short, with 9 bases between. Germline V gives CDR1 DFQATT, CDR2 SNEGSKA (reference sequence). CDR3 sequence (DNA): TGCAGTCCGTTCTTAACAGATACGCAGTATTTT. Protein product: CSPFLTDTQYF.

The chain employs TRBV4-3 and TRBJ1-1; D is possibly TRBD1 (5 bases). V was pared by 1 base and J by 7 bases, with 13 bases between. This CDR3 is built from 14 residues. Per the germline V gene, CDR1 is LGHNA and CDR2 is YSLEER. CDR3 DNA: TGCGCCAGCAGCCAAGTGGGGCAGGCCCTTGAAGCTTTCTTT. Its translation: CASSQVGQALEAFF.

This clone was detected ten times or more. An end of the junction differs from the germline gene, which may be a read error. The chain carries TRBV7-7 and TRBJ2-1, with 9 bases identical to TRBD1. The CDR3 consists of 15 residues. Germline V gene data show CDR1 as SSHAT and CDR2 as FNYEAQ (reference sequence). CDR3 in amino acids: CASSPTGGTYNEQFF. CDR3 bases: TGTGCTAGCAGCCCCACAGGGGGCACCTACAATGAGCAGTTCTTC.

Only a few counts were recorded for this clone. This chain links TRBV5-4 with TRBJ1-6; 8 nucleotides agree with TRBD1. CDR1 and CDR2 from the germline V gene are SGHNT and YYREEE (reference sequence). This CDR3 region has 14 residues. V dropped 9 bases and J dropped 8; count of bases not matched to a gene: 10. The CDR3 DNA reads as TGTGCCACCCACACCCCGACAGGGGATTCACCCCTCCACTTT. Protein: CATHTPTGDSPLHF.